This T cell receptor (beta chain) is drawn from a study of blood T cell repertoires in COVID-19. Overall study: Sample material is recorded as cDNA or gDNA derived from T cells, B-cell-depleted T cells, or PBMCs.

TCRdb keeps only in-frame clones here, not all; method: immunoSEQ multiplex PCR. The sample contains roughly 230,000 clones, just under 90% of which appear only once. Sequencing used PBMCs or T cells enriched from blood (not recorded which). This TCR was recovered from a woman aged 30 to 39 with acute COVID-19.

The CDR3 is CASSYRGGYNEQFF. CDR3 coding DNA: TGTGCCAGCAGTTACAGGGGAGGGTACAATGAGCAGTTCTTC. V and J are TRBV6-5 and TRBJ2-1; 7 positions agree with TRBD2. Germline V CDR1 and CDR2: MNHEY, SVGAGI. The CDR3 totals 14 residues. J was trimmed by 4 bases and V by 2 bases; bases with no gene match: 2.